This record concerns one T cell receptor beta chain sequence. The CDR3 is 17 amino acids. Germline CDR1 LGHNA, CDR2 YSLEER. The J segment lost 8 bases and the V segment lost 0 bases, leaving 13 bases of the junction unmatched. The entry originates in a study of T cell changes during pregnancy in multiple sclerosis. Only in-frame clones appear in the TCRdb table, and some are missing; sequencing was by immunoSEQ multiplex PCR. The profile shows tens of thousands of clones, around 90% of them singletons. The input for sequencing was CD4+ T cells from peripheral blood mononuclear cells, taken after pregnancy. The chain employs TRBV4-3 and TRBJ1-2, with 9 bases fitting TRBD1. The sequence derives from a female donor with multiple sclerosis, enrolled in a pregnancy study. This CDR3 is CASSQDVGDRALYGYTF. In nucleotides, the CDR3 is TGCGCCAGCAGCCAAGATGTAGGGGACAGGGCTCTTTACGGCTACACCTTC.